Listed below are T cell receptor beta chains from one sample, sequenced in a study of lymphopenia after photon versus proton radiotherapy. The assay was immunoSEQ multiplex PCR, and TCRdb's table has in-frame clones only and misses some. The sample comprises approximately 150,000 clones, about 85% of which are singletons, and approximately 4.8% rests with the top ten. Source: peripheral blood, taken from a patient treated with photon-based radiotherapy. The receptors originated from a man in his fifties or sixties with gastric cancer. CDR3s include the opening cysteine and the closing phenylalanine or tryptophan. Fields, in order: CDR3 length, clone size, V gene, J gene, D gene, CDR3 protein, CDR3 DNA. The D gene is left open where the match is weak. Clone size is not always given. Where it is, it says once, few, many or a class for expanded clones.

13,once,TRBV7-8,TRBJ1-5,.,CASSRTIGEPQHF,TGTGCCAGCAGCCGGACAATAGGGGAGCCCCAGCATTTT
14,.,TRBV5-5,TRBJ1-5,.,CASSLAGKNQPQHF,TGTGCCAGCAGCTTGGCAGGGAAAAATCAGCCCCAGCATTTT
13,.,TRBV19,TRBJ1-3,.,CASRFGSGNTIYF,TGTGCCAGCAGGTTCGGCTCTGGAAACACCATATATTTT
15,.,TRBV19,TRBJ2-1,TRBD2,CASSIGGGPGNEQFF,TGTGCCAGTAGTATAGGGGGAGGGCCTGGGAATGAGCAGTTCTTC
16,.,TRBV30,TRBJ1-2,.,CAWSPYTGTRNYGYTF,TGTGCCTGGAGTCCCTACACAGGGACTAGAAACTATGGCTACACCTTC
17,once,TRBV7-6,TRBJ2-7,.,CASSSWRDRSFSYEQYF,TGTGCCAGCAGCTCTTGGCGCGACCGTTCGTTTTCCTACGAGCAGTACTTC
15,.,TRBV5-1,TRBJ1-4,TRBD1,CASSLGTGDNEKLFF,TGCGCCAGCAGCTTGGGGACAGGGGATAATGAAAAACTGTTTTTT
15,.,TRBV7-6,TRBJ1-1,.,CASTFGGREGAEAFF,TGTGCCAGCACCTTCGGGGGGCGCGAAGGAGCTGAAGCTTTCTTT
13,once,TRBV28,TRBJ1-2,.,CASIPGSNYGYTF,TGTGCCAGCATTCCAGGGTCTAACTATGGCTACACCTTC
13,.,TRBV29-1,TRBJ2-3,TRBD1,CSVGQGITDTQYF,TGCAGCGTTGGACAGGGGATCACAGATACGCAGTATTTT
14,.,TRBV5-1,TRBJ2-7,.,CASSSQGFSYEQYF,TGCGCCAGCAGCTCACAGGGATTCTCCTACGAGCAGTACTTC
14,once,TRBV9,TRBJ2-3,.,CASSSRTLTDTQYF,TGTGCCAGCAGCTCTCGGACACTTACAGATACGCAGTATTTT
17,few,TRBV12-5,TRBJ2-7,TRBD2,CASGLVAAGVSAYEQYF,TGTGCTAGTGGTTTGGTGGCAGCGGGAGTGTCCGCCTACGAGCAGTACTTC
14,.,TRBV9,TRBJ2-3,.,CASSPGVGADTQYF,TGTGCCAGCAGCCCCGGGGTTGGGGCAGATACGCAGTATTTT
14,.,TRBV11-3,TRBJ2-2,.,CASSLEGGTGELFF,TGTGCCAGCAGCTTAGAGGGTGGCACCGGGGAGCTGTTTTTT
14,.,TRBV5-1,TRBJ2-3,.,CASSLGTSTDTQYF,TGCGCCAGCAGCCTCGGGACTAGCACAGATACGCAGTATTTT
13,.,TRBV19,TRBJ1-1,.,CASSIGRNTEAFF,TGTGCCAGTAGTATTGGCCGAAACACTGAAGCTTTCTTT
13,.,TRBV30,TRBJ2-7,.,CAWSAHQGHEQYF,TGTGCCTGGAGTGCACACCAGGGCCACGAGCAGTACTTC
14,.,TRBV18,TRBJ2-3,TRBD1,CASSPIDRADTQYF,TGTGCCAGCTCACCAATCGACAGGGCAGATACGCAGTATTTT
14,.,TRBV14,TRBJ2-7,TRBD2,CASSRPGLAVEQYF,TGTGCCAGCAGCCGCCCGGGACTAGCAGTCGAGCAGTACTTC
17,once,TRBV28,TRBJ1-4,.,CASSLPYRRTTNEKLFF,TGTGCCAGCAGTTTACCGTACAGGAGGACAACTAATGAAAAACTGTTTTTT